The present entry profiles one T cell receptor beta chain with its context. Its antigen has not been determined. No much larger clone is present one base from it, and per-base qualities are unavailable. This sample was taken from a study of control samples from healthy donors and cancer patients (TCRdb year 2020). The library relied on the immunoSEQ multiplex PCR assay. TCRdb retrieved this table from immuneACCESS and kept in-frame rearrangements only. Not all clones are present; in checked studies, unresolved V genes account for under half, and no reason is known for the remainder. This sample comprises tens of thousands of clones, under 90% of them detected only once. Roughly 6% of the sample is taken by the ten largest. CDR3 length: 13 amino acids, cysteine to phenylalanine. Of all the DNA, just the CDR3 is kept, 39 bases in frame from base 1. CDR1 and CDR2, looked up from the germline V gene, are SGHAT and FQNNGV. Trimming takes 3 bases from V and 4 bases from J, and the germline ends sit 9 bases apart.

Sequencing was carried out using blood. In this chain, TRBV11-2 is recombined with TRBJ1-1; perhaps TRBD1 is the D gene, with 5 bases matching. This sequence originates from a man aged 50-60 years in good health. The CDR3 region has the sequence CASSLGRGTEAFF. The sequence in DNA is TGTGCCAGCAGCTTGGGGCGGGGCACTGAAGCTTTCTTT.